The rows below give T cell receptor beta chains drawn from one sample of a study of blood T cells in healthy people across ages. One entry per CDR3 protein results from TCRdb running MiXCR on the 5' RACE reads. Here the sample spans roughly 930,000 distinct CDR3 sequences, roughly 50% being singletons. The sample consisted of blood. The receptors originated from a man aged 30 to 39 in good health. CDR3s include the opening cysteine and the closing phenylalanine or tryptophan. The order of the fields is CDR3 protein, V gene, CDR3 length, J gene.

CSARDGAGGPSYNEQFF TRBV20-1 17 TRBJ2-1
CASSAGESTEAFF TRBV27 13 TRBJ1-1
CATSREEVNEQFF TRBV6-2/TRBV6-3 13 TRBJ2-1
CAISDSVQVNTEAFF TRBV10-3 15 TRBJ1-1
CASSQGAVTSSSQPQHF TRBV3-1 17 TRBJ1-5
CAIRDGGLAGADEQFF TRBV10-3 16 TRBJ2-1
CASSLGTGIMGGYTF TRBV12-3/TRBV12-4 15 TRBJ1-2
CASSFSNPYEQYF TRBV28 13 TRBJ2-7
CASNPADRTYNSPLHF TRBV11-2 16 TRBJ1-6
CASSSTSGAPDEQFF TRBV28 15 TRBJ2-1
CASSLQPGGITGELFF TRBV12-3/TRBV12-4 16 TRBJ2-2
CASSVGSDSPLHF TRBV7-9 13 TRBJ1-6
CASSLGRNQYF TRBV28 11 TRBJ2-4
CASRRGGGYQPQHF TRBV6-2/TRBV6-3 14 TRBJ1-5
CASSQKRGQGNEQFF TRBV3-1 15 TRBJ2-1
CASSSSGTSGNNEQFF TRBV6-6 16 TRBJ2-1
CSALTERGYEQYF TRBV20-1 13 .
CASSQTGAQETQYF TRBV7-2 14 TRBJ2-5
CASSLVDPLTDTQYF TRBV5-1 15 TRBJ2-3
CASSYLDRESQYF TRBV7-3 13 TRBJ2-3
CASSSEGLAGGGYNEQFF TRBV7-9 18 TRBJ2-1
CASSVGGGRNTEAFF TRBV9 15 TRBJ1-1
CASSSLNNNEQFF TRBV7-6 13 TRBJ2-1
CASSLMGDGSYEQYF TRBV7-9 15 TRBJ2-7
CASTADRAGNQPQHF TRBV2 15 TRBJ1-5
CSAREVRNTDTQYF TRBV20-1 14 TRBJ2-3
CASRNRENTGELFF TRBV6-1 14 TRBJ2-2
CASSPTQGITEAFF TRBV7-2 14 TRBJ1-1
CASSPDYRQTQYF TRBV5-1 13 TRBJ2-5
CASSSQYQISYNEQFF TRBV7-2 16 TRBJ2-1
CSASARDRSVSNQPQHF TRBV20-1 17 TRBJ1-5
CASTRWGDGYTF TRBV12-3/TRBV12-4 12 TRBJ1-2
CSAWGTGRRTEAFF TRBV20-1 14 TRBJ1-1
CASSLQGPGGLPYNEQFF TRBV5-6 18 TRBJ2-1
CASSQDLGFMDIQYF TRBV3-1 15 TRBJ2-4
CSGRQGTNTEAFF TRBV29-1 13 TRBJ1-1
CASSFRRQGTSTDTQYF TRBV7-2 17 TRBJ2-3
CASSWFATVGTEAFF TRBV7-9 15 TRBJ1-1
CAISSGGAEQYF TRBV10-3 12 TRBJ2-7
CASSEAGQGIRETQFF TRBV6-1 16 TRBJ2-1
CASSPRLAGVDEQFF TRBV28 15 TRBJ2-1
CASSALQGGREKLFF TRBV6-1 15 TRBJ1-4
CACEARVYFGYTF TRBV30 13 TRBJ1-2
CASSQEGLDQPQHF TRBV3-1 14 TRBJ1-5
CASSQLVGGGEQFF TRBV3-1 14 TRBJ2-1
CASSQDLGRGEKLFF TRBV4-3 15 TRBJ1-4
CASSNAVHEQYF TRBV12-3/TRBV12-4 12 TRBJ2-4
CASSRGVRAGAYQETQYF TRBV5-8 18 TRBJ2-5
CAWSAVAEAFF TRBV30 11 TRBJ1-1
CASSQSPTGRDEQYF TRBV23-1 15 TRBJ2-7
CASSQRRGLRETQYF TRBV5-1 15 TRBJ2-5
CASSLGRVADTQYF TRBV5-1 14 TRBJ2-3
CSVQFSGRHNEQFF TRBV29-1 14 TRBJ2-1
CASSDSPGLASETQYF TRBV7-2 16 TRBJ2-5